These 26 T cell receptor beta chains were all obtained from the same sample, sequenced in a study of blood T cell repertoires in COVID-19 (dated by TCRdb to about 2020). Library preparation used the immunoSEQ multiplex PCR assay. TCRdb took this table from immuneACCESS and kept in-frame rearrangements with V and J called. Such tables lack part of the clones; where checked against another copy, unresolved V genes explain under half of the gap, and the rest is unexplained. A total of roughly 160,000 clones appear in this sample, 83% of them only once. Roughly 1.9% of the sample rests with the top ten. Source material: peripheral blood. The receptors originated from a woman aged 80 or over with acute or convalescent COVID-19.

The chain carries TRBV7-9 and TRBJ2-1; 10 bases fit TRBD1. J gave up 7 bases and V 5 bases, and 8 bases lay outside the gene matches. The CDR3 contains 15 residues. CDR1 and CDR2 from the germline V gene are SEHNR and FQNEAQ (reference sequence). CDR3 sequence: CASSPTGGPSNEQFF. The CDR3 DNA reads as TGTGCCAGCAGCCCGACAGGGGGCCCTTCAAATGAGCAGTTCTTC.

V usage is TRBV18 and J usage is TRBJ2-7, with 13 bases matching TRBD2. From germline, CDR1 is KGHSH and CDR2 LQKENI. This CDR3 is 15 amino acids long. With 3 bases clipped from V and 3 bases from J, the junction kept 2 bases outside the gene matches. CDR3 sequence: CASSPGTSGIYEQYF. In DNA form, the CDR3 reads TGTGCCAGCTCACCCGGGACTAGCGGGATCTACGAGCAGTACTTC.

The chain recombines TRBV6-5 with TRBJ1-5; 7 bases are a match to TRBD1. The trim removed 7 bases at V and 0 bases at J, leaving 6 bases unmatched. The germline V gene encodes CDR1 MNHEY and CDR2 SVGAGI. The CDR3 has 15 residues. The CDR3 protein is CASNSGTVSNQPQHF. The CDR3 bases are TGTGCCAGCAATTCCGGGACAGTTAGCAATCAGCCCCAGCATTTT.

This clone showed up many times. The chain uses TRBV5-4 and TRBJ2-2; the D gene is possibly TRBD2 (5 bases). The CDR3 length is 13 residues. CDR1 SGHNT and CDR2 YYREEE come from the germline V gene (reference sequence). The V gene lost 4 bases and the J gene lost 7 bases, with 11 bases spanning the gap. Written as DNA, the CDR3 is TGTGCCAGCAGCCTCGTCGGAGGCGGGGAGCTGTTTTTT. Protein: CASSLVGGGELFF.

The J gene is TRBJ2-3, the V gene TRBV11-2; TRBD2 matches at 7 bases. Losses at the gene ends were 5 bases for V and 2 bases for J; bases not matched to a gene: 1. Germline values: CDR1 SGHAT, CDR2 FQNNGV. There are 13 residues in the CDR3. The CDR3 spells CASSLAVTDTQYF. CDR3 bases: TGTGCCAGCAGCCTAGCGGTCACAGATACGCAGTATTTT.

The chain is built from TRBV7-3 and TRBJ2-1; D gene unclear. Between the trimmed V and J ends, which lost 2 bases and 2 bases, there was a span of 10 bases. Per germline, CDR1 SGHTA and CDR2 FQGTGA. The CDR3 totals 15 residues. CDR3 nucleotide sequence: TGTGCCAGCAGCTTATTCCAGGCGCCCTACAATGAGCAGTTCTTC. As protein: CASSLFQAPYNEQFF. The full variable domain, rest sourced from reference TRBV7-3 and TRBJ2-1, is GAGVSQTPSNKVTEKGKYVELRCDPISGHTALYWYRQSLGQGPEFLIYFQGTGAADDSGLPNDRFFAVRPEGSVSTLKIQRTERGDSAVYLCASSLFQAPYNEQFFGPGTRLTVL.

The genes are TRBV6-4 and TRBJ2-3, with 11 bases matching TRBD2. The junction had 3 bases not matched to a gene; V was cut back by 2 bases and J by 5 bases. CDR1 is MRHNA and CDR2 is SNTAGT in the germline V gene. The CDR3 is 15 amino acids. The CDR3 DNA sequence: TGTGCCAGCAGTGACACTAGCGGGGGAGGAGATACGCAGTATTTT. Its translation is CASSDTSGGGDTQYF.

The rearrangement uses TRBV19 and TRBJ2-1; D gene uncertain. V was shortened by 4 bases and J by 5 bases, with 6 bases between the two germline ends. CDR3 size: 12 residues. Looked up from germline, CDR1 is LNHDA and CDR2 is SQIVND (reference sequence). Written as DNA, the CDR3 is TGTGCCAGTAGTAGGCTGCACAATGAGCAGTTCTTC. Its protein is CASSRLHNEQFF.

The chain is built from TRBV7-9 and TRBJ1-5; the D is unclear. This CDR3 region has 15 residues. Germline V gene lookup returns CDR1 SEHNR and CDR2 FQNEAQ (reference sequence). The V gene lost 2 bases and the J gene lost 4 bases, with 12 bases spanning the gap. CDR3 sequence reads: CASSLNVGGNQPQHF. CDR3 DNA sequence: TGTGCCAGCAGCTTAAATGTGGGAGGTAATCAGCCCCAGCATTTT.

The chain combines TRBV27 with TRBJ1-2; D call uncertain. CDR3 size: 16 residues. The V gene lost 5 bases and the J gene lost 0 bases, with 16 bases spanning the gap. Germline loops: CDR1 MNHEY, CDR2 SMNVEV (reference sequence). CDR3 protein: CASSITSGPANYGYTF. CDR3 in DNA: TGTGCCAGCAGTATAACATCAGGCCCAGCTAACTATGGCTACACCTTC.

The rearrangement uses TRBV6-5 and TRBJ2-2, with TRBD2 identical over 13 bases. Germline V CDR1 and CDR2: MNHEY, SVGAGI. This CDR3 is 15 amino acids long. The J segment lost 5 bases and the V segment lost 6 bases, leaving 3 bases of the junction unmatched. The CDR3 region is CASRPTSGGTGELFF. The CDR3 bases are TGTGCCAGCAGACCGACTAGCGGGGGGACCGGGGAGCTGTTTTTT.

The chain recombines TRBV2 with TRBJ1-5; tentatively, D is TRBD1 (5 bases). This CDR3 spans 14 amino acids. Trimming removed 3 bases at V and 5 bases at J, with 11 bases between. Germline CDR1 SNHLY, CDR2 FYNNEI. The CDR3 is CASSESGSDQPQHF. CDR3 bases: TGTGCCAGCAGTGAGTCAGGGTCGGATCAGCCCCAGCATTTT. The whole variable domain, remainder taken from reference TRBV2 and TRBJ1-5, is EPEVTQTPSHQVTQMGQEVILRCVPISNHLYFYWYRQILGQKVEFLVSFYNNEISEKSEIFDDQFSVERPDGSNFTLKIRSTKLEDSAMYFCASSESGSDQPQHFGDGTRLSIL.

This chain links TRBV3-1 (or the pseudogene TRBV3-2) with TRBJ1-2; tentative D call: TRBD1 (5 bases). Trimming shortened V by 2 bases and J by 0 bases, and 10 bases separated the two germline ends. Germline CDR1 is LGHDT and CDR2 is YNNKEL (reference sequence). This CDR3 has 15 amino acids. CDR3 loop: CASSQQGLANYGYTF. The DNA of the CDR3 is TGTGCCAGCAGCCAACAGGGCCTAGCTAACTATGGCTACACCTTC.

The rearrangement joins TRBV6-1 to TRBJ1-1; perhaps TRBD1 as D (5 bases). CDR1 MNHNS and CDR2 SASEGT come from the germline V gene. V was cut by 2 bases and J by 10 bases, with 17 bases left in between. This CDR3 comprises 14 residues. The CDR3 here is CASSERAGLGVAFF. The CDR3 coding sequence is TGTGCCAGCAGTGAAAGGGCAGGTTTAGGGGTAGCTTTCTTT.

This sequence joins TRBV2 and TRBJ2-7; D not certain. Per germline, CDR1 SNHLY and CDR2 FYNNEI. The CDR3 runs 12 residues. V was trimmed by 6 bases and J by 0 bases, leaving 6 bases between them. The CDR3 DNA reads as TGTGCCAGCAGAGCCCTCTCCTACGAGCAGTACTTC. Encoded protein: CASRALSYEQYF.

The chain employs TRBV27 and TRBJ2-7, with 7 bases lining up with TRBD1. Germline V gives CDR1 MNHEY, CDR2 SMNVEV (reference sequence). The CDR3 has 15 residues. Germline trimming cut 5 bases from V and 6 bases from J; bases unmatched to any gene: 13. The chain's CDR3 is CASSPNRGAFAEQYF. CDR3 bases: TGTGCCAGCAGTCCAAACAGGGGAGCCTTTGCCGAGCAGTACTTC.

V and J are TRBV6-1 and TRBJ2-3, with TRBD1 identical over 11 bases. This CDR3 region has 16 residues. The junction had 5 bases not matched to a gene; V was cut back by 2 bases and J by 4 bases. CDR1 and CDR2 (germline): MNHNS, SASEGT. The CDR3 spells CASSEWDRGSADTQYF. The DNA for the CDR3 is TGTGCCAGCAGTGAATGGGACAGGGGGTCGGCAGATACGCAGTATTTT.

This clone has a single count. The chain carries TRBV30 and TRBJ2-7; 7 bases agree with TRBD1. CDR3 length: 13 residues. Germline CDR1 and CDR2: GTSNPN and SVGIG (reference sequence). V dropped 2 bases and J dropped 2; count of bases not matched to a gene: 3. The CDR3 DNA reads TGTGCCTGGAGTTCGGGACAGCCCTACGAGCAGTACTTC. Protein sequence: CAWSSGQPYEQYF.

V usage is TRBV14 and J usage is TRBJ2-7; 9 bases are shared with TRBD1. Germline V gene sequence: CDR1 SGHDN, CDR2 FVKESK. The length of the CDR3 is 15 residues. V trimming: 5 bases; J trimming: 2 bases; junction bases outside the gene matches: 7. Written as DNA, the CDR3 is TGTGCCAGCAGCTTCGGACAGGGGTTACCCTACGAGCAGTACTTC. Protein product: CASSFGQGLPYEQYF. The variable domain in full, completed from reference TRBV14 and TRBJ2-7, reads EAGVTQFPSHSVIEKGQTVTLRCDPISGHDNLYWYRRVMGKEIKFLLHFVKESKQDESGMPNNRFLAERTGGTYSTLKVQPAELEDSGVYFCASSFGQGLPYEQYFGPGTRLTVT.

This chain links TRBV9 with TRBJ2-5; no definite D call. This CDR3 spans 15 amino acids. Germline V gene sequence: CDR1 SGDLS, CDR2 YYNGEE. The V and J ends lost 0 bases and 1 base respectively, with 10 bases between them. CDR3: CASSVGQTPQETQYF. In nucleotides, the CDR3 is TGTGCCAGCAGCGTAGGGCAAACACCCCAAGAGACCCAGTACTTC. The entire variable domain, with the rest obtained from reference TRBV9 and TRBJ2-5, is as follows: DSGVTQTPKHLITATGQRVTLRCSPRSGDLSVYWYQQSLDQGLQFLIQYYNGEERAKGNILERFSAQQFPDLHSELNLSSLELGDSALYFCASSVGQTPQETQYFGPGTRLLVL.

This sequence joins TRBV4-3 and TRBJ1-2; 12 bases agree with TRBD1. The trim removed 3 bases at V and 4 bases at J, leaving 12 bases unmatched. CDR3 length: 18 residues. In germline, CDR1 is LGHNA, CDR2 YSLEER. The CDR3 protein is CASSHGTTGTGGPYGYTF. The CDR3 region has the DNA TGCGCCAGCAGCCACGGAACAACCGGGACAGGGGGCCCCTATGGCTACACCTTC.

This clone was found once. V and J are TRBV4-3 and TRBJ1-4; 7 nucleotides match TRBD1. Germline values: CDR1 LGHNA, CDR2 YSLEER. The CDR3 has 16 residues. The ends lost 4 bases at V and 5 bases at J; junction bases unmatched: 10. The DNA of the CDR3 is TGCGCCAGCAGCCCCCGAACAGGGGTCGGGAATGAAAAACTGTTTTTT. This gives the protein CASSPRTGVGNEKLFF.

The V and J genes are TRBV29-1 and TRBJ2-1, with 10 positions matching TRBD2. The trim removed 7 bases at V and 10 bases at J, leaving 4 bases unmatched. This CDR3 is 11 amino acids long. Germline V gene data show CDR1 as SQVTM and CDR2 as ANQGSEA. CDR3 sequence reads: CSAIAGGEQFF. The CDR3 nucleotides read TGCAGCGCTATAGCGGGAGGCGAGCAGTTCTTC.

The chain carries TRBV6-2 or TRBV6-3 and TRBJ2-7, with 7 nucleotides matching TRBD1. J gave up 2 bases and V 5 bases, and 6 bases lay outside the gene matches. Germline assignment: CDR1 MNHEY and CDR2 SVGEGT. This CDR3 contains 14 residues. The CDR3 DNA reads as TGTGCCAGCAGTGCCGGGACAGTTACCTACGAGCAGTACTTC. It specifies CASSAGTVTYEQYF.

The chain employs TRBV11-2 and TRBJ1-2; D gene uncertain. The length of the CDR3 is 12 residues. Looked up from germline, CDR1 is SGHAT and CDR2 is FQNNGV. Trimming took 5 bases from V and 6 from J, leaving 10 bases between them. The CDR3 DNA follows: TGTGCCAGCAGCCCGAGGGCGGATGGCTACACCTTC. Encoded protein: CASSPRADGYTF.

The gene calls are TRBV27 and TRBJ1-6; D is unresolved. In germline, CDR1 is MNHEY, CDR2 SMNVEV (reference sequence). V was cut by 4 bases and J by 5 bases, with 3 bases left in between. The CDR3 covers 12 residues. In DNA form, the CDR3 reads TGTGCCAGCAGTTCAAATAATTCACCCCTCCACTTT. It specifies CASSSNNSPLHF.